The next 27 T cell receptor beta chains were all read from a single sample in a study of glioma-infiltrating T cells after dendritic cell vaccination. Profiled with immunoSEQ multiplex PCR; TCRdb holds only in-frame clones, not every one. The data contain more than 75,000 clones, under 85% of them seen just once; the ten biggest clones take up under 7%. Time point noted: after dendritic cell vaccination, including at tumor progression/relapse. Specimen: blood, collected after dendritic cell vaccination. These TCRs come from a human donor with glioblastoma.

The V and J genes are TRBV4-2 and TRBJ2-7, with 7 bases aligning to TRBD1. Trimming removed 4 bases from V and 4 bases from J; junction bases left unmatched: 7. Germline V gene sequence: CDR1 LGHNA, CDR2 YNFKEQ. CDR3 length equals 14 residues. The CDR3 DNA reads TGTGCCAGCAGCCCCCTTGGGACAGAGTACGAGCAGTACTTC. Protein product: CASSPLGTEYEQYF.

This chain links TRBV27 with TRBJ1-5, with a weak D call TRBD1 (5 bases). V lost 5 bases and J lost 6, with 17 bases in between. This CDR3 region has 15 residues. CDR1 MNHEY and CDR2 SMNVEV come from the germline V gene (reference sequence). CDR3 residues: CASSPHDSVPQPQHF. The CDR3 nucleotides read TGTGCCAGCAGTCCGCATGACAGTGTACCTCAGCCCCAGCATTTT.

The chain couples TRBV4-2 to TRBJ2-1, with D possibly TRBD2 on 6 matching bases. The CDR3 has 17 residues. V was pared by 1 base and J by 5 bases, with 18 bases between. Germline V gives CDR1 LGHNA, CDR2 YNFKEQ. CDR3: CASSQGQRAGLHNEQFF. CDR3 DNA: TGTGCCAGCAGCCAAGGGCAACGTGCGGGACTTCACAATGAGCAGTTCTTC.

This clone was recorded a few times. The chain is built from TRBV27 and TRBJ1-2, with D tentatively TRBD1 (6 bases). Germline V gene lookup returns CDR1 MNHEY and CDR2 SMNVEV (reference sequence). The CDR3 runs 15 residues. V dropped 3 bases and J dropped 5 bases, with 16 bases sitting between them. The CDR3 DNA follows: TGTGCCAGCAGTTTGAGGGGGTTCCGTGAGTATGGCTACACCTTC. Amino acids: CASSLRGFREYGYTF.

The chain joins TRBV2 to TRBJ1-1; no clear D gene. Germline V gives CDR1 SNHLY, CDR2 FYNNEI. This CDR3 has 16 amino acids. V gave up 4 bases and J gave up 0 bases, with 15 bases separating them. The CDR3: CASSAPSGQMNTEAFF. In DNA form, the CDR3 reads TGTGCCAGCAGTGCGCCGAGCGGGCAGATGAACACTGAAGCTTTCTTT.

This rearrangement joins TRBV9 to TRBJ2-1; perhaps TRBD1 as D (6 bases). Per germline, CDR1 SGDLS and CDR2 YYNGEE. CDR3 length: 16 residues. The V and J ends lost 0 bases and 0 bases respectively, with 10 bases between them. CDR3 protein: CASSVGDITSYNEQFF. The CDR3 DNA sequence: TGTGCCAGCAGCGTAGGGGACATAACCTCCTACAATGAGCAGTTCTTC. Full variable domain (rest looked up from reference TRBV9 and TRBJ2-1): DSGVTQTPKHLITATGQRVTLRCSPRSGDLSVYWYQQSLDQGLQFLIQYYNGEERAKGNILERFSAQQFPDLHSELNLSSLELGDSALYFCASSVGDITSYNEQFFGPGTRLTVL.

The V gene is TRBV10-3, the J gene TRBJ2-1; 9 bases are a match to TRBD2. The V segment lost 0 bases and the J segment 16 bases; nucleotides outside the gene matches: 13. The germline gives CDR1 ENHRY, CDR2 SYGVKD. CDR3 length equals 15 residues. The CDR3 DNA sequence: TGTGCCATCAGTGAGTCGAGGGCTAGCGGGGATGTTCTCTTCTTC. It yields the protein CAISESRASGDVLFF.

The chain uses TRBV29-1 and TRBJ1-2; 9 positions agree with TRBD1. V was pared by 3 bases and J by 7 bases, with 3 bases of the junction left unmatched. Germline V gene sequence: CDR1 SQVTM, CDR2 ANQGSEA. The CDR3 covers 12 residues. CDR3 DNA sequence: TGCAGCGTTGAGGACAGGGGTTTTGGCTACACCTTC. It encodes CSVEDRGFGYTF. Looking up the rest from reference TRBV29-1 and TRBJ1-2 gives the full variable domain: SAVISQKPSRDICQRGTSLTIQCQVDSQVTMMFWYRQQPGQSLTLIATANQGSEATYESGFVIDKFPISRPNLTFSTLTVSNMSPEDSSIYLCSVEDRGFGYTFGSGTRLTVV.

The chain is built from TRBV7-2 and TRBJ1-5; TRBD1 matches 9 bases. This CDR3 region has 15 residues. From germline, CDR1 is SGHTA and CDR2 FQGNSA. The trim removed 6 bases at V and 0 bases at J, leaving 3 bases unmatched. In DNA, the CDR3 is TGTGCCAGCAGGGGACAGGGCTATAGCAATCAGCCCCAGCATTTT. Translating it yields CASRGQGYSNQPQHF.

V gene TRBV30 combines with J gene TRBJ1-3, with 7 bases that match TRBD1. Trimming took 2 bases from V and 4 from J; bases not matched to a gene: 5. The CDR3 covers 14 residues. The germline gives CDR1 GTSNPN, CDR2 SVGIG (reference sequence). CDR3 bases: TGTGCCTGGAGTATAGGGACAGCCGGAAACACCATATATTTT. It codes for CAWSIGTAGNTIYF.

The chain carries TRBV4-3 and TRBJ1-4; D is perhaps TRBD1 (5 bases). Germline V gene data show CDR1 as LGHNA and CDR2 as YSLEER. Trimming shortened V by 6 bases and J by 5 bases, and 16 bases separated the two germline ends. This CDR3 region has 15 residues. The CDR3 loop is CASSLTGTENEKLFF. Written as DNA, the CDR3 is TGCGCCAGCAGTCTTACAGGCACCGAGAATGAAAAACTGTTTTTT.

This chain connects TRBV6-5 to TRBJ2-2, with D possibly TRBD1 on 5 matching bases. The germline CDR1 and CDR2 sequences are MNHEY and SVGAGI. This CDR3 contains 12 residues. V was pared by 4 bases and J by 8 bases, with 8 bases between. CDR3 coding DNA: TGTGCCAGCAGTTTCAGACAGGGGGAGCTGTTTTTT. It yields the protein CASSFRQGELFF.

The CDR3 sequence is CASSEAGSGQGIQHF. For the CDR3, the DNA is TGTGCCAGCAGTGAAGCGGGGTCGGGACAGGGCATTCAGCATTTT. This chain links TRBV2 with TRBJ1-5; 9 bases map to TRBD1. Per germline, CDR1 SNHLY and CDR2 FYNNEI. This CDR3 spans 15 amino acids. V shed 0 bases, J shed 13 bases, and the junction held 10 bases outside the gene matches.

The table lists this clone with a few counts. The chain has TRBV11-3 and TRBJ2-2; possible D gene TRBD2, 5 bases. The CDR3 is 12 amino acids. Trimming stripped 3 bases from V and 10 bases from J, with 9 bases between. Germline CDR1 reads SGHNT; CDR2 reads YENEEA. CDR3 in amino acids: CASSFIGKELFF. The CDR3 DNA reads as TGTGCCAGCAGCTTCATCGGGAAGGAGCTGTTTTTT.

This chain links TRBV14 with TRBJ2-7; 9 bases are a match to TRBD1. This CDR3 has 14 residues. V shed 4 bases and J 5 bases; nucleotides not matched to a gene: 6. The germline V gene has CDR1 SGHDN and CDR2 FVKESK. Here the CDR3 reads CASSLGQGFDEQYF. The CDR3 DNA reads TGTGCCAGCAGCCTCGGACAGGGGTTTGACGAGCAGTACTTC.

The V gene is TRBV2, the J gene TRBJ1-5, with D maybe TRBD1 (6 bases). The germline V gene encodes CDR1 SNHLY and CDR2 FYNNEI. Trimming took 5 bases from V and 6 from J, leaving 14 bases between them. The CDR3 extends over 14 amino acids. CDR3 loop: CASSPQGKGQPQHF. The CDR3 nucleotides read TGTGCCAGCAGTCCACAGGGTAAGGGTCAGCCCCAGCATTTT.

This clone has a count of ten or more. V gene TRBV2 combines with J gene TRBJ2-3; 8 bases map to TRBD1. The CDR3 is 16 residues long. After removal of 0 bases from V and 5 bases from J, the junction contained 7 bases not matched to a gene. Germline V gene lookup returns CDR1 SNHLY and CDR2 FYNNEI. CDR3 nucleotides: TGTGCCAGCAGTGAAGCGCGCAGGGGGCTAGGAGATACGCAGTATTTT. Amino acids: CASSEARRGLGDTQYF.

This clone was seen a few times. This chain joins TRBV7-2 and TRBJ1-1; 10 bases are a match to TRBD1. CDR1 and CDR2 (germline): SGHTA, FQGNSA. V lost 1 base, J lost 11 bases, and 4 bases stayed unmatched. The CDR3 runs to 13 residues. The CDR3: CASSLGQGARAFF. The CDR3, as DNA: TGTGCCAGCAGCTTAGGACAGGGGGCTCGGGCTTTCTTT.

This clone was seen only a few times. This chain joins TRBV7-2 and TRBJ2-5; 8 positions agree with TRBD2. Germline CDR1 SGHTA, CDR2 FQGNSA. V shed 1 base and J 5 bases; nucleotides not matched to a gene: 9. This CDR3 comprises 16 residues. The CDR3 DNA follows: TGTGCCAGCAGCTTAGGGGCAAGCGGGGGAGAGGAGACCCAGTACTTC. Its translation is CASSLGASGGEETQYF.

The J gene is TRBJ1-1, the V gene TRBV19, with D perhaps matching TRBD1 (6 bases). The V end was cut by 3 bases, the J end by 4 bases, with 15 bases between. In germline, CDR1 is LNHDA, CDR2 SQIVND (reference sequence). This CDR3 is 15 amino acids long. CDR3 DNA sequence: TGTGCCAGTAGTATGACCCGACAGGAATCCACTGAAGCTTTCTTT. This codes for CASSMTRQESTEAFF.

The V gene is TRBV27, the J gene TRBJ1-6, with a weak D call TRBD1 (5 bases). The CDR3 spans 15 residues. Germline loops: CDR1 MNHEY, CDR2 SMNVEV (reference sequence). Trimming removed 6 bases at V and 5 bases at J, with 14 bases between. CDR3 coding DNA: TGTGCCAGCAGGGACGGGGGGGAAAATAATTCACCCCTCCACTTT. As protein: CASRDGGENNSPLHF.

The chain uses TRBV27 and TRBJ1-4; tentatively, D is TRBD1 (6 bases). Germline assignment: CDR1 MNHEY and CDR2 SMNVEV (reference sequence). The CDR3 extends over 17 amino acids. Trimming removed 0 bases from V and 7 bases from J, with 18 bases in between. Written as DNA, the CDR3 is TGTGCCAGCAGTTTATCGGGAATAGGGGGGGGCAGTGAAAAACTGTTTTTT. As protein: CASSLSGIGGGSEKLFF.

In DNA form, the CDR3 reads TGTGCCAGCAGCTCGGGACTTCAAGAGACCCAGTACTTC. Its translation: CASSSGLQETQYF. This sequence joins TRBV5-4 and TRBJ2-5, with D possibly matching TRBD2 (6 bases). V was trimmed by 3 bases and J by 2 bases, leaving 8 bases between them. Germline CDR1 reads SGHNT; CDR2 reads YYREEE (reference sequence). The CDR3 spans 13 residues. Filled out from reference TRBV5-4 and TRBJ2-5, the complete variable domain reads ETGVTQSPTHLIKTRGQQVTLRCSSQSGHNTVSWYQQALGQGPQFIFQYYREEENGRGNFPPRFSGLQFPNYSSELNVNALELDDSALYLCASSSGLQETQYFGPGTRLLVL.

The chain uses TRBV5-1 and TRBJ2-2; a weak D match, TRBD1 (6 bases). The germline CDR1 and CDR2 sequences are SGHRS and YFSETQ. V dropped 5 bases and J dropped 4 bases, with 9 bases sitting between them. CDR3 length: 13 residues. Written as DNA, the CDR3 is TGCGCCAGCAGTTCAGGGGTCACCGGGGAGCTGTTTTTT. Protein: CASSSGVTGELFF.

The chain carries TRBV6-5 and TRBJ2-7; 8 bases map to TRBD2. Germline assignment: CDR1 MNHEY and CDR2 SVGAGI. CDR3 size: 15 residues. V lost 7 bases to trimming and J lost 0 bases; unmatched junction nucleotides: 8. DNA for the CDR3: TGTGCCAGCAAATCCCCGGGGGGGCCCTCCTACGAGCAGTACTTC. This translates into CASKSPGGPSYEQYF.

This clone has a handful of counts. The V and J genes are TRBV27 and TRBJ2-1; D is unclear. Per germline, CDR1 MNHEY and CDR2 SMNVEV (reference sequence). The CDR3 has 14 amino acids. The V and J ends lost 8 bases and 0 bases respectively, with 11 bases between them. For the CDR3, the DNA is TGTGCCAGCGGCTACTGGAGCTCCTACAATGAGCAGTTCTTC. Encoded protein: CASGYWSSYNEQFF.

This clone was seen a single time. The chain joins TRBV6-1 to TRBJ1-2; 8 positions agree with TRBD1. Germline V gene sequence: CDR1 MNHNS, CDR2 SASEGT. Trimming took 3 bases from V and 3 from J; bases not matched to a gene: 9. The CDR3 consists of 16 residues. Here the CDR3 DNA reads TGTGCCAGCAGTGACTGGTTTGGACAGGGAGACTATGGCTACACCTTC. This codes for CASSDWFGQGDYGYTF.